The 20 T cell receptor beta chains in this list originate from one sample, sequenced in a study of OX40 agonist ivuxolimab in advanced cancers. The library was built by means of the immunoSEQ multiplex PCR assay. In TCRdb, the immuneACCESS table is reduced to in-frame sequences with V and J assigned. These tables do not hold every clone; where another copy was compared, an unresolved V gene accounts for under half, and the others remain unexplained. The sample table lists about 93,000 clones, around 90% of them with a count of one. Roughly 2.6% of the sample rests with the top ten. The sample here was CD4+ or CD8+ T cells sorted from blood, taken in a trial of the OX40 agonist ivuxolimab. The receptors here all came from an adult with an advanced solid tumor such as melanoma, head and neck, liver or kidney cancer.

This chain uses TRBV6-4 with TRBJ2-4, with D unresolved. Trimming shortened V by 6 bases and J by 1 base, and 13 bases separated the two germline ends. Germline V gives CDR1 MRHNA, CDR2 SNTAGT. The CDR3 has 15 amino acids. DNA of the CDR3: TGTGCCAGCAGAAAAGAGCACGAGGCCAAAAACATTCAGTACTTC. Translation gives CASRKEHEAKNIQYF.

The CDR3 here is CAGSGSRYEQYF. The CDR3 DNA is TGTGCCGGTAGCGGGAGTAGGTACGAGCAGTACTTC. This chain links TRBV6-5 with TRBJ2-7, with 9 bases aligning to TRBD2. Germline values: CDR1 MNHEY, CDR2 SVGAGI. The CDR3 sequence is 12 residues long. Trimming cost V 11 bases and J 4 bases; bases outside gene matches: 6.

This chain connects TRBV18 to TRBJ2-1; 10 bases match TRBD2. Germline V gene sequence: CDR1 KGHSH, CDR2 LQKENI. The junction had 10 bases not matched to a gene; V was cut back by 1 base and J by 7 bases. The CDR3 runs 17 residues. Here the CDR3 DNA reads TGTGCCAGCTCACCACAATCAGCTACTAGCGGGGCTAATGAGCAGTTCTTC. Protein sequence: CASSPQSATSGANEQFF.

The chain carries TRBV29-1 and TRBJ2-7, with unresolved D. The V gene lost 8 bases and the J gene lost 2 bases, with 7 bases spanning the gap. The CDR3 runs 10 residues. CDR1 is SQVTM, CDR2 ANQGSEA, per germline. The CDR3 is CSPEAYEQYF. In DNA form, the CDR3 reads TGCAGCCCCGAGGCCTACGAGCAGTACTTC.

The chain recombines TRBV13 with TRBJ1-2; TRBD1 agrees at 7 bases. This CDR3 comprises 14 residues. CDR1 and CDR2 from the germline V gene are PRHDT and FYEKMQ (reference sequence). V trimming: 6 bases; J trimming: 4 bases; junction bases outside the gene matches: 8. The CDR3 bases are TGTGCCAGCAGGAGGGCAGGGGGGGGCTATGGCTACACCTTC. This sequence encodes CASRRAGGGYGYTF.

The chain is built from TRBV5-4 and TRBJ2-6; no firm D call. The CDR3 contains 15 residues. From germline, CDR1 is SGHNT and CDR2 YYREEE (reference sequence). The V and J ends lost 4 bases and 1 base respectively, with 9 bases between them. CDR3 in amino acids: CASSPTGSGANVLTF. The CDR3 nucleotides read TGTGCCAGCAGCCCAACCGGATCTGGGGCCAACGTCCTGACTTTC.

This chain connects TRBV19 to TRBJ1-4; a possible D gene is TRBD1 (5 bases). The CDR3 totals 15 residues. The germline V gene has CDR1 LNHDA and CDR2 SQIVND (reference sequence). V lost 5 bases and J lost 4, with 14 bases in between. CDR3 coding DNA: TGTGCCAGTAGTCGAGCGGGACGGGTTAATGAAAAACTGTTTTTT. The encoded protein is CASSRAGRVNEKLFF.

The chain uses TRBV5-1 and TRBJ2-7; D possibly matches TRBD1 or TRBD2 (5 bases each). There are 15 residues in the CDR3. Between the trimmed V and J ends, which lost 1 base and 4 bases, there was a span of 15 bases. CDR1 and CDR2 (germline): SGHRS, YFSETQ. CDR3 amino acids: CASSLSQGRGYEQYF. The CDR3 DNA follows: TGCGCCAGCAGCTTGTCGCAGGGCCGAGGGTACGAGCAGTACTTC.

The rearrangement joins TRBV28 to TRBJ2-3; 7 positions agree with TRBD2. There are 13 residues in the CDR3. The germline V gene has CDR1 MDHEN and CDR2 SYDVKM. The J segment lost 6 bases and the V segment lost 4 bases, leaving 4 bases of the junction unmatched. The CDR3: CASSYPAGDTQYF. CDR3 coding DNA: TGTGCCAGCAGTTATCCAGCGGGGGATACGCAGTATTTT.

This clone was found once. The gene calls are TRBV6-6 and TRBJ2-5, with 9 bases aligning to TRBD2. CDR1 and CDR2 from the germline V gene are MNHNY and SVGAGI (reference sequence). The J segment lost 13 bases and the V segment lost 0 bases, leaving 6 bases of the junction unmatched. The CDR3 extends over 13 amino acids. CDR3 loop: CASSYSGTSRGYF. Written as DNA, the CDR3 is TGTGCCAGCAGTTACTCCGGGACTAGCCGTGGGTACTTC.

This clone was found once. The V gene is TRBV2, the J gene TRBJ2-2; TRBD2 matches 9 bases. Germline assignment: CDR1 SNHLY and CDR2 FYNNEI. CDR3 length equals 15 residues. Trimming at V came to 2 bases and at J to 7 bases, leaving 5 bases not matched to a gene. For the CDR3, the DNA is TGTGCCAGCAGTGAATTAGCGGGAGTTAACGGGGAGCTGTTTTTT. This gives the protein CASSELAGVNGELFF.

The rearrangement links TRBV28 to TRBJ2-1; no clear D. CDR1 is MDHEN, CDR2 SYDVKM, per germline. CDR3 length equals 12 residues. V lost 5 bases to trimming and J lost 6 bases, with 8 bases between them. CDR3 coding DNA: TGTGCCAGCAGTACATTTACCAATGAGCAGTTCTTC. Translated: CASSTFTNEQFF.

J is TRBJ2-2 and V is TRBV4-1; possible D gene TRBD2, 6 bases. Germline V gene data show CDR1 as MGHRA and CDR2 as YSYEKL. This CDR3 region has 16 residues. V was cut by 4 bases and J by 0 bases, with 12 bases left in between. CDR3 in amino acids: CASSRMEGTNTGELFF. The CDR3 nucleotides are TGCGCCAGCAGCCGAATGGAGGGGACGAACACCGGGGAGCTGTTTTTT.

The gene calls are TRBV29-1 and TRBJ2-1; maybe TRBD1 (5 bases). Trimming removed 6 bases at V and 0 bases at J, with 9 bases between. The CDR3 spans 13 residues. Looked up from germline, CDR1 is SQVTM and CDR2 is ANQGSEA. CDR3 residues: CSVSTASYNEQFF. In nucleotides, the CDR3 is TGCAGCGTCTCGACAGCCTCCTACAATGAGCAGTTCTTC.

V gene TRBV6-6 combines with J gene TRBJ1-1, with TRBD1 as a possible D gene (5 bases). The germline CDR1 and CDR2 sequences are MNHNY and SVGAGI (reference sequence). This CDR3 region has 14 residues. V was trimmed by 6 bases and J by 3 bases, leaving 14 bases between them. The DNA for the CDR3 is TGTGCCAGCAGCAAGGGACCCCTTGACACTGAAGCTTTCTTT. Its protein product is CASSKGPLDTEAFF.

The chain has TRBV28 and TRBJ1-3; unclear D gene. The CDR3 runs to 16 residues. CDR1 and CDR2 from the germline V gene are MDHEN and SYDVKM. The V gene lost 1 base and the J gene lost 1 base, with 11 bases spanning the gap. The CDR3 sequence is CASSLYTDRSGNTIYF. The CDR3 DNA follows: TGTGCCAGCAGTTTATATACAGATCGATCTGGAAACACCATATATTTT.

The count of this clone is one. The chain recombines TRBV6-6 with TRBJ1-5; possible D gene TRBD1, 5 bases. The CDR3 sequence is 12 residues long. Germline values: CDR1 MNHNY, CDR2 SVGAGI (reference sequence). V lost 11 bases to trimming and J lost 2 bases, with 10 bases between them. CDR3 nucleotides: TGTGCCGGGGGGGTTGGCAATCAGCCCCAGCATTTT. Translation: CAGGVGNQPQHF.

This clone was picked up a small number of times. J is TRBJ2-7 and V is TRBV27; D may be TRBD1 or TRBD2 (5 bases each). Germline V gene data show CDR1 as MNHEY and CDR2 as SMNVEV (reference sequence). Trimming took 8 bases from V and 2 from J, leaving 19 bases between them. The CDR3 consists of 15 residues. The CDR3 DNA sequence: TGTGCCAGCTGCCCTGGGGGTCGAGACACCTACGAGCAGTACTTC. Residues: CASCPGGRDTYEQYF.

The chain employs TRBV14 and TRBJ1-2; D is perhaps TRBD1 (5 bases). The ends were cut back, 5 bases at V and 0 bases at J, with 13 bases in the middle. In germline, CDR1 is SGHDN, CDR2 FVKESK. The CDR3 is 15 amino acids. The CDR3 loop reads CASSVLTATNYGYTF. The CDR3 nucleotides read TGTGCCAGCAGCGTTCTGACAGCAACTAACTATGGCTACACCTTC. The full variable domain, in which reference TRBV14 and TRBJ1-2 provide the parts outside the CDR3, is EAGVTQFPSHSVIEKGQTVTLRCDPISGHDNLYWYRRVMGKEIKFLLHFVKESKQDESGMPNNRFLAERTGGTYSTLKVQPAELEDSGVYFCASSVLTATNYGYTFGSGTRLTVV.

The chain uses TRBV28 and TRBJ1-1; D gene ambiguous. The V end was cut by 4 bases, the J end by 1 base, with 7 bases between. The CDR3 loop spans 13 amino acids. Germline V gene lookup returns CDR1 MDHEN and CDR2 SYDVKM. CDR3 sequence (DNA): TGTGCCAGCAGTTCAGCACCGAACACTGAAGCTTTCTTT. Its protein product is CASSSAPNTEAFF. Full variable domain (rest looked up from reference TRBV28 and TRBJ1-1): DVKVTQSSRYLVKRTGEKVFLECVQDMDHENMFWYRQDPGLGLRLIYFSYDVKMKEKGDIPEGYSVSREKKERFSLILESASTNQTSMYLCASSSAPNTEAFFGQGTRLTVV.